The sample holds a few counts of the clone carrying this T cell receptor beta chain. What it binds is unknown. The data are from a study of response to subunit inactivated influenza vaccine. This CDR3 has 13 residues. Germline loops: CDR1 LGHDT, CDR2 YNNKEL (reference sequence). The V and J ends lost 1 base and 6 bases respectively, with 10 bases between them. General study points: Authors suggested seasonal influenza vaccinations each recruit few new T cells.

One entry per CDR3 protein results from TCRdb running MiXCR on the RT-PCR reads. The sample shows almost 600,000 distinct CDR3 sequences, approximately 14% of them seen only once. The specimen comprised PBMCs from blood, sampled roughly 12 days after vaccination. The rearrangement joins TRBV3-1 to TRBJ2-7; unclear D gene. This TCR came from a man in his fifties who received an inactivated influenza vaccine. The CDR3 DNA follows: TGTGCCAGCAGCCAAGGTCGGTCTATCGAGCAGTACTTC. Protein: CASSQGRSIEQYF.